The 30 T cell receptor beta chains presented below share a single source sample, sequenced in a study of molecular identifiers for immune sequencing clone quantification. TCRdb processed the PCR reads anew with MiXCR; each CDR3 protein has one entry. Of about 510,000 distinct CDR3 sequences listed, roughly 23% were seen once; the top ten hold 0.84%. The source material was naive CD8+ T cells from blood, with Jurkat cell RNA spiked in. Specified subset: FACS-sorted CD8+CD4-CCR7+CD45RA+ naive T cells. The receptors here all came from a human donor in good health. Some libraries in this study had Jurkat cell RNA spiked in.

Remarks on this clonotype: At one end the junction does not follow the germline gene, possibly because of a read error. The chain couples TRBV28 to TRBJ1-2; D is undetermined. The CDR3 covers 12 residues. From germline, CDR1 is MDHEN and CDR2 SYDVKM. CDR3 nucleotide sequence: TGTGCCAGCAGCCCACATCCAGATGGCCACACCTTC. Protein: CASSPHPDGHTF.

There are many counts of this clonotype. The V call is TRBV7-9, the J call TRBJ2-2; 7 nucleotides line up with TRBD1. The germline V gene encodes CDR1 SEHNR and CDR2 FQNEAQ (reference sequence). The CDR3 has 15 amino acids. The V and J ends lost 3 bases and 4 bases, in that order; junction bases with no gene match: 5. This chain's CDR3 is CASSLRGPSTGELFF. The CDR3 region has the DNA TGTGCCAGCAGCTTGAGGGGGCCGAGCACCGGGGAGCTGTTTTTT.

This clonotype was detected ten times or more. The V and J genes are TRBV7-2 and TRBJ2-1; 10 positions agree with TRBD2. CDR1 and CDR2 from the germline V gene are SGHTA and FQGNSA. The CDR3 runs to 15 residues. Losses at the gene ends were 2 bases for V and 4 bases for J; bases not matched to a gene: 2. In DNA form, the CDR3 reads TGTGCCAGCAGCTTACTAGCGGGGGAATACAATGAGCAGTTCTTC. It specifies CASSLLAGEYNEQFF.

This clonotype came up many times. The V gene is TRBV9, the J gene TRBJ2-1, with D possibly being TRBD2 (5 bases). Germline V CDR1 and CDR2: SGDLS, YYNGEE. This CDR3 has 16 residues. Trimming left V 3 bases short and J 5 bases short, with 18 bases between. CDR3 DNA sequence: TGTGCCAGCAGCGCCGCTTGGAGCGGAATAGACAATGAGCAGTTCTTC. It encodes CASSAAWSGIDNEQFF.

This clonotype was seen just once. This chain joins TRBV28 and TRBJ2-1; 7 bases agree with TRBD1. The CDR3 covers 11 residues. With 11 bases clipped from V and 9 bases from J, the junction kept 7 bases outside the gene matches. From germline, CDR1 is MDHEN and CDR2 SYDVKM. The CDR3 loop is CACRRDSEQFF. CDR3 DNA: TGTGCCTGCCGTCGGGACAGTGAGCAGTTCTTC. The complete variable domain, with remaining parts taken from reference TRBV28 and TRBJ2-1, reads DVKVTQSSRYLVKRTGEKVFLECVQDMDHENMFWYRQDPGLGLRLIYFSYDVKMKEKGDIPEGYSVSREKKERFSLILESASTNQTSMYLCACRRDSEQFFGPGTRLTVL.

This clonotype was observed many times. The chain's CDR3 is CASSQARFSGANVLTF. The CDR3 DNA follows: TGCGCCAGCAGCCAAGCGCGATTCTCTGGGGCCAACGTCCTGACTTTC. The chain combines TRBV4-3 with TRBJ2-6; D uncertain. Per germline, CDR1 LGHNA and CDR2 YSLEER. V was cut by 1 base and J by 0 bases, with 7 bases left in between. This CDR3 comprises 16 residues.

A word on this clonotype: A much larger clone sits a single nucleotide away, making a read error possible. This likely comes from a read error, as the CDR3 has no conserved phenylalanine or tryptophan at its end. The limits of the CDR3 on the DNA are not certain, so only TCRdb's listed CDR3 is given. This chain uses TRBV21-1 with TRBJ2-5. TRBV21-1 is designated a pseudogene. The CDR3 sequence runs 13 residues, both termini included. This CDR3 is CASSKVDQETQYL.

This chain links TRBV27 with TRBJ2-1; 11 positions match TRBD2. V was clipped by 3 bases and J by 8 bases; unmatched bases: 6. From germline, CDR1 is MNHEY and CDR2 SMNVEV (reference sequence). CDR3 length: 15 amino acids. The CDR3 nucleotides read TGTGCCAGCAGTTTTGGACTAGCGGGTTTGGATGAGCAGTTCTTC. Protein: CASSFGLAGLDEQFF.

The chain is built from TRBV20-1 and TRBJ2-7; D is unclear. There are 13 residues in the CDR3. Germline CDR1 DFQATT, CDR2 SNEGSKA (reference sequence). The V end lost 3 bases, the J end lost 2 bases, and 11 bases lay between the germline ends. The CDR3 nucleotides are TGCAGTGCTAGGGAGCCCACCCCCTACGAGCAGTACTTC. The encoded protein is CSAREPTPYEQYF.

The chain employs TRBV19 and TRBJ2-7; 7 bases agree with TRBD1. CDR1 and CDR2 from the germline V gene are LNHDA and SQIVND (reference sequence). The CDR3 is 14 residues long. Trimming at V came to 4 bases and at J to 2 bases, leaving 5 bases not matched to a gene. The DNA of the CDR3 is TGTGCCAGTAGTAGAACAGGGGTCCCCTACGAGCAGTACTTC. This encodes CASSRTGVPYEQYF.

This clonotype was seen only a few times. The rearrangement links TRBV5-1 to TRBJ2-3; TRBD2 aligns across 9 bases. The J segment lost 6 bases and the V segment lost 0 bases, leaving 8 bases of the junction unmatched. The length of the CDR3 is 16 residues. The germline V gene has CDR1 SGHRS and CDR2 YFSETQ. CDR3 DNA sequence: TGCGCCAGCAGCTTGGCTAGCGGGGTCGTTGCGGATACGCAGTATTTT. Its translation is CASSLASGVVADTQYF.

J is TRBJ2-1 and V is TRBV4-3, with 9 bases identical to TRBD1. The CDR3 is 14 residues long. Germline V gene sequence: CDR1 LGHNA, CDR2 YSLEER. The J segment lost 8 bases and the V segment lost 8 bases, leaving 10 bases of the junction unmatched. CDR3 residues: CASGPGQGPYEQFF. In DNA form, the CDR3 reads TGCGCCAGCGGACCGGGACAGGGCCCCTATGAGCAGTTCTTC.

As concerns this clonotype: At one of its ends the junction is not consistent with the germline gene, which may arise from a read error. The chain couples TRBV4-1 to TRBJ1-2; TRBD1 agrees at 7 bases. Germline V gene data show CDR1 as MGHRA and CDR2 as YSYEKL. This CDR3 has 17 amino acids. The CDR3 bases are TGCGCCAGCAGCCAAGAACGTAGCGGGACAGCTAACTATGGCAACACCTTC. Amino acids: CASSQERSGTANYGNTF.

This sequence joins TRBV6-2 or TRBV6-3 and TRBJ2-7, with 15 bases fitting TRBD2. V gave up 2 bases and J gave up 6 bases; unmatched junction bases: 11. The germline V gene encodes CDR1 MNHEY and CDR2 SVGEGT. CDR3 size: 18 residues. CDR3: CASSYTGTSGGPGCEQYF. CDR3 bases: TGTGCCAGCAGTTACACCGGGACTAGCGGGGGGCCAGGATGCGAGCAGTACTTC.

This clonotype has ten or more counts. The chain carries TRBV2 and TRBJ1-5; the match to TRBD1 covers 11 bases. Germline-derived CDR1 and CDR2 are SNHLY and FYNNEI. The CDR3 is 16 amino acids. V was clipped by 6 bases and J by 5 bases; unmatched bases: 9. CDR3: CASRGTGGGGDQPQHF. DNA for the CDR3: TGTGCCAGCAGAGGGACAGGGGGAGGTGGCGATCAGCCCCAGCATTTT.

Ten or more counts support this clonotype. The chain joins TRBV7-9 to TRBJ2-2; D could derive from TRBD1 or TRBD2 (5 bases each). CDR1 SEHNR and CDR2 FQNEAQ come from the germline V gene (reference sequence). The CDR3 runs 14 residues. V shed 5 bases and J shed 7 bases, with 14 bases lying between them. The CDR3 sequence: CASSLPGRSGELFF. The CDR3, as DNA: TGTGCCAGCAGCCTACCGGGACGCAGCGGGGAGCTGTTTTTT.

This clonotype appeared a few times. The genes are TRBV19 and TRBJ2-3; TRBD2 matches at 11 bases. Germline trimming cut 2 bases from V and 2 bases from J; bases unmatched to any gene: 3. This CDR3 region has 16 residues. Germline V gene sequence: CDR1 LNHDA, CDR2 SQIVND (reference sequence). The CDR3 DNA reads TGTGCCAGTAGTATACTAGCGGGGGGAAACACAGATACGCAGTATTTT. Translated, it gives CASSILAGGNTDTQYF.

This rearrangement joins TRBV19 to TRBJ2-5; 8 nucleotides match TRBD1. Germline V gene sequence: CDR1 LNHDA, CDR2 SQIVND (reference sequence). V lost 6 bases and J lost 0; bases outside the gene matches: 6. The CDR3 totals 15 residues. In DNA form, the CDR3 reads TGTGCCAGTAGGGACAGGGCAAATTACCAAGAGACCCAGTACTTC. This sequence encodes CASRDRANYQETQYF.

This clonotype showed up many times. The rearrangement joins TRBV5-5 to TRBJ2-7; possible D gene TRBD1, 6 bases. Germline lookup yields CDR1 SGHKS and CDR2 YYEKEE (reference sequence). Trimming left V 0 bases short and J 0 bases short, with 10 bases between. This CDR3 spans 15 amino acids. CDR3 residues: CASSLGQALSYEQYF. As DNA, the CDR3 is TGTGCCAGCAGCTTGGGACAGGCCCTCTCCTACGAGCAGTACTTC.

This clonotype came up a few times. Since the CDR3 does not end with the conserved phenylalanine or tryptophan, this likely comes from a read error. This rearrangement joins TRBV20-1 to TRBJ2-4; TRBD1 is a possible D gene (6 bases). This CDR3 is 16 amino acids long. Germline CDR1 DFQATT, CDR2 SNEGSKA (reference sequence). V was pared by 6 bases and J by 0 bases, with 18 bases between. CDR3 residues: CSAKDRTEIAKNIQYL. The CDR3 DNA sequence: TGCAGTGCCAAAGATCGGACAGAGATAGCCAAAAACATTCAGTACCTC.

This clonotype was detected many times. The J gene is TRBJ2-3, the V gene TRBV27; D is tentatively TRBD1 or TRBD2 (6 bases each). Trimming left V 8 bases short and J 6 bases short, with 18 bases between. This CDR3 contains 14 residues. The germline V gene has CDR1 MNHEY and CDR2 SMNVEV (reference sequence). The CDR3: CASSPWGALDTQYF. DNA of the CDR3: TGTGCCAGCTCTCCCTGGGGGGCTTTGGATACGCAGTATTTT.

This clonotype showed up many times. V usage is TRBV7-2 and J usage is TRBJ2-7; possible D gene TRBD1, 6 bases. CDR1 SGHTA and CDR2 FQGNSA come from the germline V gene. Deletions cut 5 bases from V and 4 bases from J, with 15 bases between. CDR3 length equals 14 residues. The CDR3 DNA reads as TGTGCCAGCAGCCAGCCAGGGGAGAGGTACGAGCAGTACTTC. Amino acids: CASSQPGERYEQYF.

This clonotype was seen many times. The chain links TRBV28 to TRBJ1-5; D is unresolved. This CDR3 contains 15 residues. The ends were cut back, 8 bases at V and 0 bases at J, with 14 bases in the middle. The germline gives CDR1 MDHEN, CDR2 SYDVKM. The CDR3 loop is CASRSTPYSNQPQHF. The DNA of the CDR3 is TGTGCCAGCCGCTCGACACCATATAGCAATCAGCCCCAGCATTTT. Full variable domain (missing parts from reference TRBV28 and TRBJ1-5): DVKVTQSSRYLVKRTGEKVFLECVQDMDHENMFWYRQDPGLGLRLIYFSYDVKMKEKGDIPEGYSVSREKKERFSLILESASTNQTSMYLCASRSTPYSNQPQHFGDGTRLSIL.

The V gene is TRBV11-3, the J gene TRBJ2-3; 13 bases align to TRBD2. V lost 5 bases to trimming and J lost 6 bases; unmatched junction nucleotides: 8. The CDR3 covers 16 residues. Germline CDR1 reads SGHNT; CDR2 reads YENEEA. The CDR3 region has the DNA TGTGCCAGCAGCAAAGGGACTAGCGGGGTGAGGGATACGCAGTATTTT. It codes for CASSKGTSGVRDTQYF.

This clonotype came up many times. The chain uses TRBV5-1 and TRBJ1-1, with 8 positions matching TRBD1. This CDR3 spans 15 amino acids. V was clipped by 0 bases and J by 1 base; unmatched bases: 2. Germline loops: CDR1 SGHRS, CDR2 YFSETQ. Here the CDR3 DNA reads TGCGCCAGCAGCTTGGGGACAGGGAGGAACACTGAAGCTTTCTTT. This translates into CASSLGTGRNTEAFF.

The sample holds a few counts of this clonotype. V usage is TRBV7-9 and J usage is TRBJ1-5, with D tentatively TRBD1 (6 bases). V lost 5 bases, J lost 5 bases, and 16 bases lay in between. CDR1 and CDR2 from the germline V gene are SEHNR and FQNEAQ (reference sequence). CDR3 length equals 15 residues. This CDR3 is CASSAPEGGDQPQHF. The DNA for the CDR3 is TGTGCCAGCAGCGCGCCCGAGGGGGGGGATCAGCCCCAGCATTTT.

Comments on this clonotype: A read error may explain this, as a much larger clone is one base away. The rearrangement joins TRBV5-6 to TRBJ1-1, with D maybe TRBD1 (5 bases). Germline CDR1 SGHDT, CDR2 YYEEEE. This CDR3 contains 13 residues. V was shortened by 1 base and J by 7 bases, with 11 bases between the two germline ends. CDR3 residues: CASSLLQASEAFF. The CDR3 DNA sequence: TGTGCCAGCAGCTTGTTACAGGCAAGTGAAGCTTTCTTT.

This clonotype was seen at least ten times. The chain couples TRBV28 to TRBJ2-5; D is undetermined. The CDR3 consists of 15 residues. Trimming took off 5 bases at V and 5 bases at J, with 18 bases between the two ends. Per germline, CDR1 MDHEN and CDR2 SYDVKM. The CDR3: CASSPTAVESETQYF. CDR3 nucleotides: TGTGCCAGCAGTCCGACCGCGGTGGAGTCGGAGACCCAGTACTTC.

This clonotype was counted at least ten times. The V gene is TRBV27, the J gene TRBJ1-1, with no clear D. The V end was cut by 5 bases, the J end by 5 bases, with 12 bases between. The CDR3 runs 13 residues. Germline V gene data show CDR1 as MNHEY and CDR2 as SMNVEV (reference sequence). This CDR3 is CASSPGPGTEAFF. The CDR3 region has the DNA TGTGCCAGCAGTCCCGGACCGGGGACTGAAGCTTTCTTT.

This clonotype was found a few times. This chain links TRBV27 with TRBJ2-3; TRBD1 aligns across 7 bases. The length of the CDR3 is 15 residues. The V gene's germline CDR1 is MNHEY and CDR2 SMNVEV (reference sequence). V was clipped by 5 bases and J by 3 bases; unmatched bases: 8. The CDR3 sequence: CASSRQGVRTDTQYF. Here the CDR3 DNA reads TGTGCCAGCAGTAGACAGGGAGTGAGGACAGATACGCAGTATTTT.